This T cell receptor beta chain was captured by sequencing in a study of control samples from healthy donors and cancer patients (dated by TCRdb to between 2020 and 2021). V loses 0 bases, J loses 4 bases, and the germline ends lie 10 bases apart. The CDR3 goes from the cysteine to the phenylalanine over 14 residues. CDR3 DNA only is kept here, 42 bases in frame from base 1. In the germline V gene, CDR1 corresponds to SGDLS and CDR2 to YYNGEE. The method behind the library was the immunoSEQ multiplex PCR assay. The immuneACCESS repertoire file appears here via TCRdb, limited to in-frame rearrangements. These files lack a portion of the clones; in checked studies, under half of the deficit traces to unresolved V genes, and the cause of the others is not known. A total of 170,000 or so clones appear in this sample, 85% to 95% of them only once. More than 8% of the sample lies in the top ten. In the case of this clone: Which antigen it targets is not known. No quality values exist for individual bases; no much larger clone is one base distant.

This receptor was identified in a woman aged 40-49 years in good health. The rearranged chain carries TRBV9 and TRBJ1-1; too little of a D gene remains to name it. Sequencing was carried out using blood. The CDR3 protein is CASSVGGLGTEAFF. The DNA sequence follows: TGTGCCAGCAGCGTAGGGGGTCTGGGCACTGAAGCTTTCTTT.